Here is one TCR beta chain with its context. The target of this receptor is not known. No base qualities exist here, and no much larger clone lies one base off it. From a lookup of the germline V gene, CDR1 and CDR2 are SGHTA and FQGNSA. The CDR3 runs 14 residues from the cysteine to the phenylalanine. The retained sequence is limited to the CDR3, 42 bases, with the frame set at the first base. V loses 4 bases of germline sequence and J loses 6 bases, and the interval between the two ends is 13 bases. Genomic DNA was extracted with the Qiagen DNeasy kit from unsorted PBMCs and from negatively selected CD4+ and CD8+ fractions. TCR beta CDR3 regions were subjected to amplification by immunoSEQ multiplex PCR with primers that anneal to V and J segments. A synthetic immune receptor repertoire was used to minimize amplification bias, and remaining bias was computationally removed after sequencing. The authors' analysis ran thus. Repertoire diversity was quantified as the Shannon entropy index using custom Python scripts. Unsorted, CD4+ and CD8+ repertoires were analyzed separately, except for combined analyses in which CD4+ and CD8+ sequences were merged in silico. Clonal expansion was defined as a frequency increase of at least 2-fold after treatment compared with C1D1, and clones undetected at baseline were assigned a pseudocount of 0.5. Singleton clones were defined as clones with 0 or 1 copy at C1D1, and non-singleton clones were defined as clones with 2 or more copies. By matching protein sequences in sorted samples from the same patient, clones expanded in unsorted samples were annotated as CD4+, CD8+ or unknown. Wilcoxon tests on paired samples were used to test changes in diversity from C1D1 to C4D1. TCRdb re-hosts the immuneACCESS table, in-frame sequences only. Its copies lack some clones; in the studies checked, an unresolved V gene accounts for under half of them, and the cause for the rest is not known. That table is the source of V, J and clone size, and D and trimming were worked out from the DNA. This sample gives about 98,000 clones in total; 92% of them show up just once. The ten biggest clones cover about 2.8% of the sample.

According to the study, the label for this sample's time point signals: cycle 1 day 1 (C1D1), immediately before nivolumab initiation. Every trial patient had relapsed after autologous stem cell transplantation, and cohorts A, B and C differed in prior brentuximab vedotin exposure. A total of over 55 patients with relapsed/refractory classical Hodgkin lymphoma made up the trial cohort, and each patient's best overall response was complete response, partial response or progressive disease. Single-agent nivolumab was administered to trial patients in the multi-cohort phase II CheckMate 205 trial. An independent review committee assessed best overall response by applying the 2007 International Working Group response criteria. Trial PBMCs were collected just before the start of nivolumab (C1D1) and during therapy at cycle 2 day 1 and cycle 4 day 1. Peripheral blood was collected in 8 mL Vacutainer Cell Preparation Tubes, from which PBMCs were isolated by centrifugation and then cryopreserved.

These data are taken from a study of PD-1 blockade in classical Hodgkin lymphoma (dated by TCRdb to 2020 to 2022). In terms of the full investigation: Nivolumab dosing was 3 mg/kg intravenously every 2 weeks, continuing until either disease progression or unacceptable toxicity. A peripheral blood immune signature of response to PD-1 blockade in classical Hodgkin lymphoma was defined using TCR beta sequencing and CyTOF. General conclusions and limits of the study: Among trial patients, those achieving complete response had baseline diversity similar to that of newly diagnosed patients, while diversity was significantly lower in partial responders and progressors. Baseline TCR diversity was reported to be lower in newly diagnosed patients than in healthy donors and to be lower still in relapsed/refractory patients. The study covered only a single clinical trial cohort, and the causes of the repertoire differences, possibly disease activity or prior therapy, were still not defined. CD4+ but not CD8+ TCR diversity rose significantly by C4D1 (p=0.0027 vs p=0.16), most apparent in complete responders (p=0.02). Lower diversity was seen in patients whose nivolumab began less than 1 year after ASCT, and these patients were left out of later analyses so that immune reconstitution would not confound the results.

The clonotype originates from a human donor with classical Hodgkin lymphoma. This specimen consisted of peripheral blood mononuclear cells (PBMCs), obtained at baseline. Rearrangement joined TRBV7-2 to TRBJ1-5; the D gene is unclear. The nucleotide sequence is TGTGCCAGCAGCTCCCAGGTCCCCACTCAGCCCCAGCATTTT. The encoded protein is CASSSQVPTQPQHF.